This T cell receptor beta chain stems from a study of T cell responses to AZD1222 COVID-19 vaccine. Study-wide background: Second doses at about 4 or about 12 weeks were pooled. Whole-study findings and limits: White British ancestry dominated among donors, who included more females, and clonal diversity was possibly underestimated. In all cases, repertoires were sampled only after the peak T cell response. Spike regions recognized by vaccine-associated CD4 TCRs spanned the protein, led by 160-218 and 743-854.

The CDR3 loop spans 15 amino acids. Germline loops: CDR1 SGHAT, CDR2 FQNNGV. Trimming took 5 bases from V and 2 from J; bases not matched to a gene: 5. The method was immunoSEQ multiplex PCR; TCRdb's version includes in-frame clones alone and lacks a portion of them. The table records about 140,000 clones, roughly nine tenths of them present only once. Of note for this clone: What it binds is not known.

This receptor was taken from an adult in good health. The J gene is TRBJ2-5, the V gene TRBV11-2; the match to TRBD2 covers 10 bases. The sequencing used peripheral blood, collected on day 0 of AZD1222 vaccination. Here the CDR3 reads CASSPISGGQETQYF. The CDR3 DNA follows: TGTGCCAGCAGCCCGATTAGCGGGGGGCAAGAGACCCAGTACTTC.